This T cell receptor (beta chain) is from a study of human T cells and chemical hapten exposure. Study-wide background: Diphenylcyclopropenone, dosed weekly to the scalp, was given to patients throughout the roughly 25-week study.

Using its own MiXCR run on the RACE reads, TCRdb lists one record per CDR3 protein. In the table there are 40,000 to 50,000 distinct CDR3 sequences, around 12% of which are singletons. The CDR3 is 13 amino acids. V lost 1 base to trimming and J lost 4 bases, with 7 bases between them. The germline CDR1 and CDR2 sequences are SGHRS and YFSETQ. This clonotype was detected only a few times. Time point noted: pre-sensitization, week 0. Treatment denoted: therapeutic diphenylcyclopropenone sensitization with weekly scalp DPC. The sequencing here drew on whole blood, taken in connection with sensitization to the hapten diphenylcyclopropenone (DPC). The source is a woman younger than 45 with alopecia areata. Some clones in this sample may be carry-over from other donors' samples. The chain recombines TRBV5-1 with TRBJ2-3, with no clear D. The CDR3 protein is CASSLWGSDTQYF. CDR3 nucleotide sequence: TGCGCCAGCAGCTTGTGGGGTTCAGATACGCAGTATTTT.